This TCR beta chain was recorded in a study of regulatory T cells in long-lasting Graves disease. Findings and limits, study-wide: Clonotypes that were public and shared totalled a few thousand in persistent patients versus about a thousand in new patients.

The time point denotes: persistent/refractory GD, antithyroid drugs over 5 years with positive TRAb. Preparation of the TCR library used RNA extracted from PBMCs. Into tubes containing EDTA, about 9 milliliters of peripheral blood were drawn. The CDR3 totals 15 residues. J lost 8 bases, V lost 3 bases, and 13 bases had no gene match. Germline V lookup: CDR1 SGDLS, CDR2 YYNGEE. Arm-PCR of CDR3 regions and iRepertoire HTBI primers were the basis on which TCR beta libraries were built. TCRdb ran MiXCR on the multiplex PCR reads and lists one entry per CDR3 protein. The sample lists 400,000 to 500,000 distinct CDR3 sequences, roughly 21% occurring once. Ten or more counts support this clonotype. Its antigen is not known.

The sequence derives from a female donor with Graves disease. Sequenced here: peripheral blood mononuclear cells (PBMCs), sampled when the disease was refractory, from a patient treated with antithyroid drugs. The chain carries TRBV9 and TRBJ1-2, with 7 bases lining up with TRBD1. CDR3 nucleotides: TGTGCCAGCAGCGGATGGGACAGTCCCTCGGGAGGCTACACCTTC. It codes for CASSGWDSPSGGYTF.